The following is a T cell receptor beta chain sequence with its context. Sequencing was performed with immunoSEQ multiplex PCR; in TCRdb, only in-frame clones are kept and a portion is missing. The sample records about 67,000 clones, approximately 89% being singletons. The record originates from a study of T cell changes during pregnancy in multiple sclerosis. The CDR3 is 16 residues long. The V gene's germline CDR1 is WNHNN and CDR2 SYGVQD (reference sequence). V lost 0 bases and J 5 bases, leaving 13 bases between the germline ends. The receptor was derived from a female donor with multiple sclerosis, enrolled in a pregnancy study. The J gene is TRBJ2-2, the V gene TRBV10-1; possibly TRBD1 for D (5 bases). This specimen was peripheral blood, taken in the second trimester of pregnancy. CDR3 sequence: CASSESYMTATGELFF. The DNA of the CDR3 is TGCGCCAGCAGTGAGTCGTACATGACAGCGACCGGGGAGCTGTTTTTT.